This entry is about one T cell receptor (beta chain). Its antigen is as yet unknown. Germline CDR1 and CDR2: MDHEN and SYDVKM. Between the trimmed V and J ends, which lost 6 bases and 0 bases, there was a span of 11 bases. The CDR3 totals 14 residues. Cells sorted by CD45RO/CCR7/CD25/CD127/CD95/CD27 comprised CD4+ naive, central memory, regulatory and stem cell-like memory cells. These data originate in a study of beta chain features in type 1 diabetes. General study findings and limits: In every one of the four CD4+ subsets, TCRB CDR3s were moderately but significantly shorter in Type 1 diabetes patients. No resolution was reached here on whether HLA type influences TCRB rearrangement. Highly expressing activated T cells could be over-counted with a cDNA template. Diminished insertions and augmented deletions at VDJ junctions characterized type 1 diabetes patients.

Since all of the isolated RNA was reverse transcribed, expressed TCRB transcripts were what got sequenced. Sequencing used immunoSEQ multiplex PCR; TCRdb keeps in-frame clones, though not all of them. The table includes 300,000 to 450,000 clones, roughly a tenth detected once. The source of this sequence is a man between 25 and 39 years old with type 1 diabetes. The sample comprised central memory CD4+ T cells from blood. V and J are TRBV28 and TRBJ1-1; perhaps TRBD1 as D (6 bases). The CDR3 spells CASSYRALNTEAFF. As DNA, the CDR3 is TGTGCCAGCAGCTACAGGGCATTGAACACTGAAGCTTTCTTT.